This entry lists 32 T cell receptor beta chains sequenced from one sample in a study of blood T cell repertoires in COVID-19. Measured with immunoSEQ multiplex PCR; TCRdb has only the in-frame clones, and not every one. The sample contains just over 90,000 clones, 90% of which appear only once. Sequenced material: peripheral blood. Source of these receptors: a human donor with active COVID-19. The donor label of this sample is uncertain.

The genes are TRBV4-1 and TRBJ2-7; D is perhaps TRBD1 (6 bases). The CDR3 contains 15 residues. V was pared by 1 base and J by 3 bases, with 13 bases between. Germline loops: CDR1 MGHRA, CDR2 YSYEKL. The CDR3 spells CASSQAGTTNYEQYF. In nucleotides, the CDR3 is TGCGCCAGCAGCCAAGCGGGGACAACCAACTACGAGCAGTACTTC.

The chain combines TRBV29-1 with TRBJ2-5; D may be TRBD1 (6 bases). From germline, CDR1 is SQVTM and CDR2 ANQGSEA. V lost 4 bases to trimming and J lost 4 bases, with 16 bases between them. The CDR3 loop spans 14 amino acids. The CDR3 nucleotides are TGCAGCGTTGTAAAGCAGGGGACGGGAGAGACCCAGTACTTC. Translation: CSVVKQGTGETQYF.

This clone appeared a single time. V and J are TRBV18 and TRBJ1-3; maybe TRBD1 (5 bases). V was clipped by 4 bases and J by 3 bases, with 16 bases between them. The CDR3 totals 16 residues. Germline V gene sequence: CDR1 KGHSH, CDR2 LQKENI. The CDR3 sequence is CASSQLEQVDGNTIYF. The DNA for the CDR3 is TGTGCCAGCTCACAATTGGAACAGGTCGATGGAAACACCATATATTTT.

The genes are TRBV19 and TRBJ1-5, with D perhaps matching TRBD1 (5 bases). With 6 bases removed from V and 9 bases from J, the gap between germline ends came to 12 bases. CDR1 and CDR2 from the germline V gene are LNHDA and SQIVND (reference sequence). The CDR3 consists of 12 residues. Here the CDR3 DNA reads TGTGCCAGTAGGACAGCCCAGGGGCCCCAGCATTTT. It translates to CASRTAQGPQHF.

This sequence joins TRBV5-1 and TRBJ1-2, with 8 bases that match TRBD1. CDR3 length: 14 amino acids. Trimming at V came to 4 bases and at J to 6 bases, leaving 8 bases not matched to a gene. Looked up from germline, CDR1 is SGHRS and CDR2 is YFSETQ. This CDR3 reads CASSLPDRANGYTF. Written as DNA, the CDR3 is TGCGCCAGCAGCCTGCCGGACAGGGCGAATGGCTACACCTTC.

As DNA, the CDR3 is TGTGCCAGCAGTTTATCGTTGGCAGGGGGTGAGCAGTACTTC. Its translation is CASSLSLAGGEQYF. V gene TRBV27 combines with J gene TRBJ2-7, with 7 positions matching TRBD1. The CDR3 contains 14 residues. Trimming removed 0 bases from V and 7 bases from J; junction bases left unmatched: 6. CDR1 MNHEY and CDR2 SMNVEV come from the germline V gene (reference sequence).

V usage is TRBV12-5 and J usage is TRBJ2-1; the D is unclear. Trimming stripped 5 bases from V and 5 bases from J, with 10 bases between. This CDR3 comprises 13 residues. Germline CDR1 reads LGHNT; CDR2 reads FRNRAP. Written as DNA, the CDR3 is TGTGCTAGTGGTACCCTAACTGACAATGAGCAGTTCTTC. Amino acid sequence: CASGTLTDNEQFF. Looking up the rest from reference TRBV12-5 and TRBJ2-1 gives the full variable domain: DARVTQTPRHKVTEMGQEVTMRCQPILGHNTVFWYRQTMMQGLELLAYFRNRAPLDDSGMPKDRFSAEMPDATLATLKIQPSEPRDSAVYFCASGTLTDNEQFFGPGTRLTVL.

The CDR3 sequence is CSARGPGGAFF. The CDR3 bases are TGCAGTGCTAGGGGACCAGGGGGGGCTTTCTTT. The rearrangement links TRBV20-1 to TRBJ1-1; 7 nucleotides align to TRBD1. The trim removed 3 bases at V and 11 bases at J, leaving 6 bases unmatched. Germline V gene lookup returns CDR1 DFQATT and CDR2 SNEGSKA (reference sequence). CDR3 length equals 11 residues.

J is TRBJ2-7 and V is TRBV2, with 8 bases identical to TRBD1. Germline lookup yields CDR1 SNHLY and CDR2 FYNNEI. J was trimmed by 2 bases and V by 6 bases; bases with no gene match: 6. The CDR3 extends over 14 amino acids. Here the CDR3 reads CASRSTGGTYEQYF. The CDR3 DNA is TGTGCCAGCAGGTCTACAGGGGGTACCTACGAGCAGTACTTC.

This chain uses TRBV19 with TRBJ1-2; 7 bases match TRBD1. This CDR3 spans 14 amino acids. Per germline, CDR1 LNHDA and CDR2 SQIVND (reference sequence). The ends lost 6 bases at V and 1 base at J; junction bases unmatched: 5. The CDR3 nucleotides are TGTGCCAGTAGAGGGGACAGACGTAACTATGGCTACACCTTC. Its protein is CASRGDRRNYGYTF.

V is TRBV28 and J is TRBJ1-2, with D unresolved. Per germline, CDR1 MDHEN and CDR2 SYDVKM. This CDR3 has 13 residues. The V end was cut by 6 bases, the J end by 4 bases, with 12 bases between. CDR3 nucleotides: TGTGCCAGCAGAAAGGGAGGCATCTATGGCTACACCTTC. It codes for CASRKGGIYGYTF.

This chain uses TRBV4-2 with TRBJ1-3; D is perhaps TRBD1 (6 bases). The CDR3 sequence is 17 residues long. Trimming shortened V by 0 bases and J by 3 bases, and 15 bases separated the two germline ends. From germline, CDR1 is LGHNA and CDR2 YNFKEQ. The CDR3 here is CASSQEKGGIGGNTIYF. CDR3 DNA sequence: TGTGCCAGCAGCCAAGAAAAAGGGGGAATCGGTGGAAACACCATATATTTT.

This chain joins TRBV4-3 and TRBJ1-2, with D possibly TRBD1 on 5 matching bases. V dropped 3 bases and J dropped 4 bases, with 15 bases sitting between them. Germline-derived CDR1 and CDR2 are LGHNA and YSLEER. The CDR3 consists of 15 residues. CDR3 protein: CASSQGLGTFYGYTF. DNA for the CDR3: TGCGCCAGCAGCCAGGGGCTAGGCACCTTCTATGGCTACACCTTC.

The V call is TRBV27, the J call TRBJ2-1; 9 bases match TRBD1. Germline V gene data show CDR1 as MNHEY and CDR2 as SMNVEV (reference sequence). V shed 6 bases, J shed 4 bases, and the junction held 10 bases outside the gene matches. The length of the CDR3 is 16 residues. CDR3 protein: CASSPPGTGMYNEQFF. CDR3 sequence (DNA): TGTGCCAGCAGCCCTCCCGGGACAGGGATGTACAATGAGCAGTTCTTC.

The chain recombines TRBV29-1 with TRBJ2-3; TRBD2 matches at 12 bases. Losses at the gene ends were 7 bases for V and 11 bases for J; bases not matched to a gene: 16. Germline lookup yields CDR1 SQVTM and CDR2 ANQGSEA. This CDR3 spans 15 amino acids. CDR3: CSGDPGLAGGARQYF. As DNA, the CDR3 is TGCAGCGGGGACCCGGGACTAGCGGGCGGTGCTCGGCAGTATTTT.

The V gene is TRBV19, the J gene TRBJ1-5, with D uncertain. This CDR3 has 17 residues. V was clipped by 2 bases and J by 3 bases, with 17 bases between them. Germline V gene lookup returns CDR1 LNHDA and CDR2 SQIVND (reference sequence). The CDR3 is CASSIRFPEKNNQPQHF. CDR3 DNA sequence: TGTGCCAGTAGTATACGATTTCCAGAAAAAAACAATCAGCCCCAGCATTTT.

Here the CDR3 DNA reads TGTGCCAGCAGCGTACGGGAGGCGAACACCGGGGAGCTGTTTTTT. Its translation: CASSVREANTGELFF. The V call is TRBV9, the J call TRBJ2-2, with 7 bases lining up with TRBD2. The length of the CDR3 is 15 residues. Germline assignment: CDR1 SGDLS and CDR2 YYNGEE. Germline trimming cut 1 base from V and 0 bases from J; bases unmatched to any gene: 0.

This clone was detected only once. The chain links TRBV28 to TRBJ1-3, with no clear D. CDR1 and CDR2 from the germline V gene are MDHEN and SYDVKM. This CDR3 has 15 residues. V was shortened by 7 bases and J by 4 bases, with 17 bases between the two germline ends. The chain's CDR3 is CASTLDAASGNTIYF. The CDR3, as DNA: TGTGCCAGCACTCTAGACGCGGCCTCGGGAAACACCATATATTTT.

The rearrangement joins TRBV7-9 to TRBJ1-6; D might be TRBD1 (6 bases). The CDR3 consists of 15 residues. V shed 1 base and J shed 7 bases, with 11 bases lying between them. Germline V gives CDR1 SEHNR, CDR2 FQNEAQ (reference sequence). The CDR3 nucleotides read TGTGCCAGCAGCTTAGGTGGGACAAAGAATTCACCCCTCCACTTT. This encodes CASSLGGTKNSPLHF.

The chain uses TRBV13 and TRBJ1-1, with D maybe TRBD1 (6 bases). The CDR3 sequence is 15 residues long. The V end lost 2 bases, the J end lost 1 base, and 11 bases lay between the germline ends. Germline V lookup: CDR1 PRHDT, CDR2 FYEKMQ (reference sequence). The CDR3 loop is CASSLYGGENTEAFF. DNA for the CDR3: TGTGCCAGCAGCTTATATGGGGGCGAGAACACTGAAGCTTTCTTT. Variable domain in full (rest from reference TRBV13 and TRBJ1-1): AAGVIQSPRHLIKEKRETATLKCYPIPRHDTVYWYQQGPGQDPQFLISFYEKMQSDKGSIPDRFSAQQFSDYHSELNMSSLELGDSALYFCASSLYGGENTEAFFGQGTRLTVV.

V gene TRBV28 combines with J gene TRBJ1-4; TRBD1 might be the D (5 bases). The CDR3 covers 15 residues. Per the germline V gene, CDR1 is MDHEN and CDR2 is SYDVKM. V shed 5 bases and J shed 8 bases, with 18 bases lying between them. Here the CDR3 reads CASSHAGRKGEKLFF. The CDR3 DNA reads TGTGCCAGCAGTCACGCGGGACGAAAGGGGGAAAAACTGTTTTTT.

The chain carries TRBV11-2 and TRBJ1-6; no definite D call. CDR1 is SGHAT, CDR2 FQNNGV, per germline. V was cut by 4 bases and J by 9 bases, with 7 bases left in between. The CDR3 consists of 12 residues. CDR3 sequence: CASSYGGSPLHF. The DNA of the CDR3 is TGTGCCAGCAGCTACGGAGGTTCACCCCTCCACTTT.

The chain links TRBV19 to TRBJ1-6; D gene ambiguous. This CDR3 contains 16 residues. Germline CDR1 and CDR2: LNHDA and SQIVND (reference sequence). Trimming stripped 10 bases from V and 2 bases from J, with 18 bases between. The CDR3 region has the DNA TGTGCCACCGCGCCCGCAAGAGGGACCTATAATTCACCCCTCCACTTT. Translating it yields CATAPARGTYNSPLHF.

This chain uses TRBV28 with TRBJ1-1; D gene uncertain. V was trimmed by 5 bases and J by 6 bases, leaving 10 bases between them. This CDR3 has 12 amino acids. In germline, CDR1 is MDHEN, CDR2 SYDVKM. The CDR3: CASSTPGSEAFF. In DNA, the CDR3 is TGTGCCAGCAGTACTCCGGGATCTGAAGCTTTCTTT.

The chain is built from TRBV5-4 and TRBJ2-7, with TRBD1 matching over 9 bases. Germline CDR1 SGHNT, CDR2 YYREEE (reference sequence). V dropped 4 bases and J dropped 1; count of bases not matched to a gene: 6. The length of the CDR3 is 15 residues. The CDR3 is CASSRGQGPSYEQYF. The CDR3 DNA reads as TGTGCCAGCAGCAGAGGACAGGGGCCTTCCTACGAGCAGTACTTC. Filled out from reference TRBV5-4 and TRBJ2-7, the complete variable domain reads ETGVTQSPTHLIKTRGQQVTLRCSSQSGHNTVSWYQQALGQGPQFIFQYYREEENGRGNFPPRFSGLQFPNYSSELNVNALELDDSALYLCASSRGQGPSYEQYFGPGTRLTVT.

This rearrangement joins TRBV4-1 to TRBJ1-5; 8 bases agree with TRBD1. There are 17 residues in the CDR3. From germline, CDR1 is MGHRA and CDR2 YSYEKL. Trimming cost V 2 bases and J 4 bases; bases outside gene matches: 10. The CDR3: CASSQPPGTGANQPQHF. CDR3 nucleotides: TGCGCCAGCAGCCAACCCCCTGGGACAGGAGCTAATCAGCCCCAGCATTTT.

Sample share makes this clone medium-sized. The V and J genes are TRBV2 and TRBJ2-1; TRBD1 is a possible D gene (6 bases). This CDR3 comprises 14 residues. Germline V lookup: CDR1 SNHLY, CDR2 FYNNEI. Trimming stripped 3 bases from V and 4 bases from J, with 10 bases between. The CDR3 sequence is CASSDGDTYNEQFF. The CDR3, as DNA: TGTGCCAGCAGTGATGGGGACACTTACAATGAGCAGTTCTTC.

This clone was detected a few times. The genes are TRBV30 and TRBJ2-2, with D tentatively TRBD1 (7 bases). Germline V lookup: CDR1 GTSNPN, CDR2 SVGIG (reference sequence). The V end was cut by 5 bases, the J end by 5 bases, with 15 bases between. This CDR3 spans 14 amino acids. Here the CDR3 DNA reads TGTGCCTGGTACAGGGGAGGTTGGACCGGGGAGCTGTTTTTT. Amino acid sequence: CAWYRGGWTGELFF.

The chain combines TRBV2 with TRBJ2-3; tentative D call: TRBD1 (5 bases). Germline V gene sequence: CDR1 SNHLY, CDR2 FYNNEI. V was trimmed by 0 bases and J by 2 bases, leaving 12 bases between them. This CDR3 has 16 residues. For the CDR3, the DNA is TGTGCCAGCAGTGAAGCGCACAGGACAAACACAGATACGCAGTATTTT. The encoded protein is CASSEAHRTNTDTQYF.

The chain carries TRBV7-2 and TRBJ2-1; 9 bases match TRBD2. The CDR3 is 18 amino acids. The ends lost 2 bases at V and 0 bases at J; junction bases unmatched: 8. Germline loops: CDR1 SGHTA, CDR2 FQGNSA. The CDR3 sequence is CASSLLLAGSFSYNEQFF. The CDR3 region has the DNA TGTGCCAGCAGCTTACTGCTAGCGGGGAGCTTCTCCTACAATGAGCAGTTCTTC.

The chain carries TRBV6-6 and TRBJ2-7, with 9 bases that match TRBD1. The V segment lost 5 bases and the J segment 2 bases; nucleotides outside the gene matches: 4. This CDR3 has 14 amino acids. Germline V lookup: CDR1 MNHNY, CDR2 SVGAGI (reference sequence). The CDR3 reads CASSKQGATYEQYF. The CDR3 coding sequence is TGTGCCAGCAGTAAACAGGGGGCTACCTACGAGCAGTACTTC.

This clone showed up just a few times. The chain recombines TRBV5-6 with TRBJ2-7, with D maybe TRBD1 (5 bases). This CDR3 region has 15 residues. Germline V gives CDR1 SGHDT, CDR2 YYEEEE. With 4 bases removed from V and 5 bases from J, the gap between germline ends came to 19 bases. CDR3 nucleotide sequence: TGTGCCAGCAGCCCTACAGGCGCCTCGATGGACGAGCAGTACTTC. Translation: CASSPTGASMDEQYF.